This T cell receptor beta chain was profiled in a study of blood T cell repertoires in COVID-19. Across the whole study: There were acute and convalescent COVID-19 samples, and they came from the United States, Italy and Spain. Sources were T cells, B-cell-depleted T cells, or PBMCs; the material itself was cDNA or gDNA.

Methods used by the authors: By means of reference gene primer amplification, nucleated cell counts were estimated. Produced via immunoSEQ multiplex PCR; TCRdb's table is partial and in-frame only. V and J calls and clone size are as listed in that table; D and trimming were resolved from the DNA. Among approximately 220,000 clones listed, 80% to 85% were seen once. Sequencing used peripheral blood. This clonotype originated in a woman aged 55-70 years who had recovered from COVID-19.

CDR3 in DNA: TGCGCCAGCAGTCCGGACAGCCCTCGGGCTGGCTACACCTTC. This codes for CASSPDSPRAGYTF. The chain uses TRBV5-1 and TRBJ1-2; maybe TRBD1 (6 bases). From germline, CDR1 is SGHRS and CDR2 YFSETQ. This CDR3 region has 14 residues. Trimming shortened V by 5 bases and J by 7 bases, and 18 bases separated the two germline ends.